This T cell receptor beta chain was identified in a study of metastatic and nonmetastatic thyroid tumors. No treatment of any kind had been given to any patient before thyroid surgery. Using MiXCR, TCRdb reanalyzed the PCR reads. The table records tens of thousands of clones, 18% of them present only once. Ten or more counts support this clone. Germline values: CDR1 LGHDT, CDR2 YNNKEL (reference sequence). Between the trimmed V and J ends, which lost 0 bases and 8 bases, there was a span of 23 bases. The CDR3 runs 18 residues. This clonotype originated in a female donor with papillary thyroid cancer or a benign thyroid nodule (not recorded which). Some clones in this sample may be carry-over from other donors' samples. The sample taken for sequencing was blood. V and J are TRBV3-1 and TRBJ2-1, with D unclear. The CDR3 DNA reads as TGTGCCAGCAGCCAAGATCATCTGAGTTACCGCCCTGACGATGAGCAGTTCTTC. Encoded protein: CASSQDHLSYRPDDEQFF.